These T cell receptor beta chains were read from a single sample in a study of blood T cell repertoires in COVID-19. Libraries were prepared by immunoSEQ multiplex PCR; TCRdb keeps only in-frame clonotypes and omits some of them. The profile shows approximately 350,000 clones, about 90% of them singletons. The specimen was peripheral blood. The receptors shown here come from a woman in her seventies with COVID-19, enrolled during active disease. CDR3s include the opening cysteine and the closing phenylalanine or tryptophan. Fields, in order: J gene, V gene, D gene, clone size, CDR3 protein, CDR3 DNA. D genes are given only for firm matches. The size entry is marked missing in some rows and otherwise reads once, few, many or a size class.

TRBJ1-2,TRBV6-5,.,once,CASSYGWQSTGSYTF,TGTGCCAGCAGTTACGGGTGGCAGTCGACGGGAAGCTACACCTTC
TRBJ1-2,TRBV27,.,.,CASSLGTPPLLYGYTF,TGTGCCAGCAGTTTGGGGACTCCCCCCCTACTCTATGGCTACACCTTC
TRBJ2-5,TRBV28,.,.,CASSLSQTQETQYF,TGTGCCAGCAGTTTATCGCAGACACAAGAGACCCAGTACTTC
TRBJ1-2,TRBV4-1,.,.,CASSQESQPEVYTF,TGCGCCAGCAGCCAAGAGTCGCAGCCAGAGGTCTACACCTTC
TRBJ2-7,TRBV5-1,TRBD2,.,CASSSPEERGVYEQYF,TGCGCCAGCAGCTCGCCAGAAGAGCGGGGGGTGTACGAGCAGTACTTC
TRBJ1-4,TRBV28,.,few,CASSQTGYATNEKLFF,TGTGCCAGCAGTCAGACAGGTTATGCAACTAATGAAAAACTGTTTTTT
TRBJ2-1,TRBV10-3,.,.,CAITGDRDYEQFF,TGTGCCATCACTGGAGACAGGGACTATGAGCAGTTCTTC
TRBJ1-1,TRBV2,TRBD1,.,CASRHDRGRNTEAFF,TGTGCCAGCAGGCACGACAGGGGGCGGAACACTGAAGCTTTCTTT
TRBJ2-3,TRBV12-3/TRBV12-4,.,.,CASSLGPPDTQYF,TGTGCCAGCAGCCTGGGCCCCCCAGATACGCAGTATTTT
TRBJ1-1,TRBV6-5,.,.,CASSYGLQGMNTEAFF,TGTGCCAGCAGTTACGGCCTACAGGGCATGAACACTGAAGCTTTCTTT
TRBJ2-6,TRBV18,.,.,CASSPGGIGANVLTF,TGTGCCAGCTCACCAGGGGGCATTGGGGCCAACGTCCTGACTTTC
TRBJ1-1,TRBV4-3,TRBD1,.,CASSQGQDRGFNWTEAFF,TGCGCCAGCAGCCAAGGCCAGGACAGGGGATTTAATTGGACTGAAGCTTTCTTT
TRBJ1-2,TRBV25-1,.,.,CASNTANYGYTF,TGTGCCAGCAACACAGCTAACTATGGCTACACCTTC
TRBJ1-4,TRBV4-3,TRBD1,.,CASSQPGQANEKLFF,TGCGCCAGCAGCCAACCGGGACAGGCTAATGAAAAACTGTTTTTT
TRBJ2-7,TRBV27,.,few,CASSLSSGYEQYF,TGTGCCAGCAGTTTATCGTCCGGGTACGAGCAGTACTTC
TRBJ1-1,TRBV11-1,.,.,CASSLQGIEAFF,TGTGCCAGCAGTTTACAGGGAATTGAAGCTTTCTTT
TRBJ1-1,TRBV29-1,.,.,CSVVGQNTEAFF,TGCAGCGTTGTGGGGCAGAACACTGAAGCTTTCTTT
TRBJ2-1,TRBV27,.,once,CASSLGADQFF,TGTGCCAGCAGTTTAGGGGCAGATCAGTTCTTC
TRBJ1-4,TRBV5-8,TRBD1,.,CASSRTGTTNEKLFF,TGTGCCAGCAGTCGGACAGGGACAACTAATGAAAAACTGTTTTTT
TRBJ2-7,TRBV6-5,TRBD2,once,CASISSGSSYEQYF,TGTGCCAGCATTTCCAGCGGGAGCTCCTACGAGCAGTACTTC
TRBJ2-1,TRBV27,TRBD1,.,CASSPSGQRSYNEQFF,TGTGCCAGCAGTCCCTCGGGACAGCGCTCCTACAATGAGCAGTTCTTC
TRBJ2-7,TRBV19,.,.,CASSLRSFTSGEQYF,TGTGCCAGTAGTCTAAGATCATTCACTTCGGGGGAGCAGTACTTC
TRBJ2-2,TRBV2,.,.,CASRPLRGRTGELFF,TGTGCCAGCAGGCCGCTGCGGGGGCGGACCGGGGAGCTGTTTTTT
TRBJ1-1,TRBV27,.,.,CASSLVQGQAEAFF,TGTGCCAGCAGTTTGGTCCAGGGGCAAGCTGAAGCTTTCTTT
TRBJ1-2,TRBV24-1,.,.,CATSDRDNYGYTF,TGTGCCACCAGTGACAGGGATAACTATGGCTACACCTTC
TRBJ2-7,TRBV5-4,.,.,CASSLFSRGSYEQYF,TGTGCCAGCAGCTTGTTTTCCCGGGGATCCTACGAGCAGTACTTC
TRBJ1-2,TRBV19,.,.,CATSLRYGYTF,TGTGCCACGTCGCTGAGGTATGGCTACACCTTC
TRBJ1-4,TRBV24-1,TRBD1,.,CATRTGVNEKLFF,TGTGCCACCAGGACAGGGGTTAATGAAAAACTGTTTTTT
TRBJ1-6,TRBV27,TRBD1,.,CASRWDRGSYNSPLHF,TGTGCCAGCAGGTGGGACAGGGGTTCCTATAATTCACCCCTCCACTTT
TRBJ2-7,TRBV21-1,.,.,CASSRGSGESEQYF,TGTGCCAGCAGCAGAGGGTCAGGGGAAAGCGAGCAGTACTTC